Listed below are T cell receptor beta chains from one sample, sequenced in a study of T-cell reconstitution after alpha-beta-depleted transplantation in children. TCRdb reprocessed the PCR reads with MiXCR, giving one entry per CDR3 protein. The table shows a few hundred thousand distinct CDR3 sequences, with 9.5% to 15% occurring only once. The specimen comprised PBMCs from the stem cell graft donor, sampled from the stem cell graft. The receptors derive from a human donor who donated a stem cell graft to a child with combined immunodeficiency. Each CDR3 is given with its conserved first and last residue. A D gene is named only where the DNA matches it firmly. Clone size is given for some rows only: seen once, a few or many times, or a class if the clone is expanded.

D gene | J gene | V gene | clone size | CDR3 protein | CDR3 DNA
. | TRBJ2-5 | TRBV4-3 | few | CASSQEGPFQETQYF | TGCGCCAGCAGCCAAGAAGGGCCGTTCCAAGAGACCCAGTACTTC
. | TRBJ2-1 | TRBV4-3 | . | CASSQLATEAYNEQFF | TGCGCCAGCAGCCAACTCGCGACAGAGGCCTACAATGAGCAGTTCTTC
. | TRBJ1-1 | TRBV20-1 | many | CSAPGVTEAFF | TGCAGTGCCCCTGGAGTGACTGAAGCTTTCTTT
. | TRBJ1-2 | TRBV12-3/TRBV12-4 | few | CASSFNEGSGYTF | TGTGCCAGCAGTTTTAACGAGGGTAGTGGCTACACCTTC
TRBD1 | TRBJ2-5 | TRBV5-1 | many | CASSTRTGQETQYF | TGCGCCAGCAGCACCCGGACAGGTCAAGAGACCCAGTACTTC
TRBD2 | TRBJ2-7 | TRBV10-3 | many | CAISQNSGGADFYGEQYF | TGTGCCATCAGCCAAAACTCGGGGGGGGCCGACTTTTACGGCGAGCAGTACTTC
TRBD1 | TRBJ2-1 | TRBV25-1 | many | CASKRTGGYEQFF | TGTGCCAGCAAACGCACAGGGGGATATGAGCAGTTCTTC
. | TRBJ1-1 | TRBV7-2 | many | CASSLGDVLWAFF | TGTGCCAGCAGCTTAGGGGACGTCCTTTGGGCTTTCTTT
. | TRBJ2-5 | TRBV12-3/TRBV12-4 | many | CASRLDNKETQYF | TGTGCCAGCAGATTGGACAATAAAGAGACCCAGTACTTC
TRBD2 | TRBJ2-3 | TRBV4-3 | . | CASSPGGAVDTQYF | TGCGCCAGCAGCCCCGGGGGGGCCGTAGATACGCAGTATTTT
TRBD2 | TRBJ2-7 | TRBV7-2 | . | CASRRQSGGPYEQYF | TGTGCCAGCAGACGTCAGAGCGGGGGTCCCTACGAGCAGTACTTC
TRBD2 | TRBJ2-3 | TRBV7-2 | few | CASSSRSGARTDTQYF | TGTGCCAGCAGCTCCCGAAGCGGGGCTCGCACAGATACGCAGTATTTT
TRBD2 | TRBJ2-1 | TRBV7-2 | . | CASSGTTGTSSYNEQFF | TGTGCCAGCAGCGGAACCACCGGGACTAGCAGCTACAATGAGCAGTTCTTC
. | TRBJ2-2 | TRBV10-3 | once | CAISAVASHTGELFF | TGTGCCATCAGTGCCGTGGCTAGCCACACCGGGGAGCTGTTTTTT
. | TRBJ1-3 | TRBV18 | . | CATSANRGSGNTIYF | TGTGCCACCTCGGCAAACCGGGGTTCTGGAAACACCATATATTTT
TRBD1 | TRBJ1-6 | TRBV12-3/TRBV12-4 | few | CASRKQGGGNSPLHF | TGTGCCAGCCGAAAGCAGGGGGGAGGGAATTCACCCCTCCACTTT
TRBD2 | TRBJ2-7 | TRBV12-3/TRBV12-4 | many | CASSPSGGGYYEQYF | TGTGCCAGCAGCCCGAGCGGGGGGGGATACTACGAGCAGTACTTC
TRBD1 | TRBJ2-3 | TRBV12-3/TRBV12-4 | many | CASTRGPGQGQYF | TGTGCCAGCACCCGGGGACCGGGACAGGGGCAGTATTTT
. | TRBJ1-1 | TRBV7-8 | few | CASSPGRGYTEAFF | TGTGCCAGCAGCCCTGGTAGGGGATACACTGAAGCTTTCTTT
TRBD1 | TRBJ1-1 | TRBV7-2 | . | CASSQFTGAEAFF | TGTGCCAGCAGCCAATTCACAGGGGCTGAGGCTTTCTTT
TRBD1 | TRBJ2-7 | TRBV10-2 | many | CASSDPGQSYEQYF | TGCGCCAGCAGTGACCCGGGACAGAGCTACGAGCAGTACTTC
TRBD2 | TRBJ2-3 | TRBV10-3 | few | CAISQRGGSTDTQYF | TGTGCCATCAGCCAGCGGGGGGGCAGCACAGATACGCAGTATTTT
. | TRBJ1-5 | TRBV12-3/TRBV12-4 | few | CASTLNGGQPQHF | TGTGCCAGCACTCTGAATGGGGGTCAGCCCCAGCATTTT
. | TRBJ1-1 | TRBV12-3/TRBV12-4 | many | CASSPPGTLRAEAFF | TGTGCCAGCAGTCCACCAGGGACACTAAGGGCTGAAGCTTTCTTT
TRBD1 | TRBJ2-7 | TRBV12-3/TRBV12-4 | . | CASSPGTGWYEQYF | TGTGCCAGCAGTCCCGGGACAGGGTGGTACGAGCAGTACTTC
. | TRBJ2-7 | TRBV12-3/TRBV12-4 | few | CASSLSVDEQYF | TGTGCCAGCAGTTTATCCGTGGACGAGCAGTACTTC
. | TRBJ2-1 | TRBV3-1 | . | CASSPTRFYNEQFF | TGTGCCAGCAGCCCAACAAGATTCTACAATGAGCAGTTCTTC
. | TRBJ1-1 | TRBV4-3 | . | CASSRDSLGWTEAFF | TGCGCCAGCAGCCGCGATAGTTTGGGGTGGACTGAAGCTTTCTTT
TRBD2 | TRBJ2-5 | TRBV10-3 | few | CAISEISGSLQETQYF | TGTGCCATCAGTGAGATTAGCGGGAGTCTCCAAGAGACCCAGTACTTC
. | TRBJ2-2 | TRBV7-9 | many | CASSFFGRNTGELFF | TGTGCCAGCAGCTTTTTCGGCAGGAACACCGGGGAGCTGTTTTTT
TRBD1 | TRBJ2-5 | TRBV10-3 | many | CAISGGNRGETQYF | TGTGCCATCAGCGGAGGGAACAGGGGGGAGACCCAGTACTTC
. | TRBJ2-1 | TRBV2 | . | CASAYGYNEQFF | TGTGCCAGCGCGTATGGGTACAATGAGCAGTTCTTC
TRBD1 | TRBJ2-1 | TRBV5-1 | . | CASSMTGYEQFF | TGCGCCAGCAGCATGACAGGGTATGAGCAGTTCTTC
TRBD2 | TRBJ2-1 | TRBV15 | . | CATSGRTSGRNEQFF | TGTGCCACCAGCGGCCGGACTAGCGGCAGGAATGAGCAGTTCTTC
TRBD2 | TRBJ2-1 | TRBV10-3 | . | CAITRSGDNEQFF | TGTGCCATCACTCGAAGCGGGGACAATGAGCAGTTCTTC
TRBD2 | TRBJ2-1 | TRBV12-3/TRBV12-4 | many | CASSFRLAGVMGEQFF | TGTGCCAGCAGTTTTCGACTAGCGGGAGTGATGGGTGAGCAGTTCTTC
. | TRBJ2-7 | TRBV27 | few | CASSRDRGRLAGYYEQYF | TGTGCCAGCAGCAGGGACAGGGGTCGCCTAGCGGGGTATTACGAGCAGTACTTC
. | TRBJ2-5 | TRBV5-5 | . | CASSLDVTQYF | TGTGCCAGCAGCCTGGACGTGACCCAGTACTTC
. | TRBJ2-2 | TRBV29-1 | many | CSVEKGLFF | TGCAGCGTTGAAAAGGGGCTGTTTTTT
. | TRBJ2-5 | TRBV7-7 | . | CASSLYPGIQETQYF | TGTGCTAGCAGCCTATACCCAGGGATCCAAGAGACCCAGTACTTC
TRBD2 | TRBJ2-2 | TRBV12-3/TRBV12-4 | . | CASTRLAGGSGELFF | TGTGCCAGCACCCGACTAGCGGGGGGATCCGGGGAGCTGTTTTTT
. | TRBJ2-7 | TRBV18 | many | CASSPPDLYEQYF | TGTGCCAGCTCACCACCGGATCTCTACGAGCAGTACTTC
. | TRBJ2-1 | TRBV7-9 | few | CASAGSGSSYNEQFF | TGTGCCAGCGCTGGAAGCGGCAGCTCCTACAATGAGCAGTTCTTC
. | TRBJ2-1 | TRBV12-3/TRBV12-4 | many | CASSLAQWGAPYNEQFF | TGTGCCAGCAGTTTAGCGCAGTGGGGGGCTCCTTACAATGAGCAGTTCTTC
. | TRBJ2-1 | TRBV12-3/TRBV12-4 | few | CASSLGSGTYNEQFF | TGTGCCAGCAGTTTGGGTTCCGGGACTTACAATGAGCAGTTCTTC
. | TRBJ2-1 | TRBV20-1 | many | CSARDGYSYNEQFF | TGCAGTGCTAGAGACGGGTACTCCTACAATGAGCAGTTCTTC
. | TRBJ1-3 | TRBV7-8 | few | CASSFVANTIYF | TGTGCCAGCAGCTTTGTGGCTAACACCATATATTTT
. | TRBJ2-7 | TRBV7-9 | . | CASSFRDNPYEQYF | TGTGCCAGCAGCTTCCGGGACAACCCCTACGAGCAGTACTTC